This TCR beta chain is from a study of cytomegalovirus exposure and HLA in healthy donors. Findings of the study overall: In a later analysis, first-cohort TCR clusters were found to tend to co-occur in the 120 or so validation repertoires. The study recorded 160 or so TCR beta chains that were cytomegalovirus-associated.

It was the approximately 130-subject validation cohort, separate from the roughly 700-subject first cohort, to which the donors belonged. Germline assignment: CDR1 MNHEY and CDR2 SMNVEV (reference sequence). V was pared by 1 base and J by 5 bases, with 6 bases of the junction left unmatched. The CDR3 runs 16 residues. The method was immunoSEQ multiplex PCR; TCRdb's version includes in-frame clones alone and lacks a portion of them. The sample includes 110,000 to 150,000 clones, approximately 91% seen only once; the top ten take 0.6% to 0.85%. A note on this clone: Its matching antigen is unknown.

The source is a man aged 18 to 30 in good health and CMV-seronegative. The rearrangement links TRBV27 to TRBJ1-4; TRBD1 matches at 8 bases. The sequencing input was PBMCs. The CDR3 loop is CASSLFVGQANEKLFF. CDR3 nucleotide sequence: TGTGCCAGCAGTTTATTCGTGGGACAGGCGAATGAAAAACTGTTTTTT.